This TCR beta chain was identified during a study of blood T cells in healthy people across ages. Comments on this clonotype: Its antigen is unknown.

The study, taken as a whole, reports: Older individuals had lower TCR beta diversity per million T cells (the decline was roughly linear). The authors considered diversity estimates from one million T cells to be underestimates.

A sample-barcoded 5' primer and a J-beta primer mix were used in a second PCR of roughly 6 to 12 cycles. MiXCR, applied by TCRdb to the 5' RACE reads, yields one record per CDR3 protein. This table has hundreds of thousands of distinct CDR3 sequences, around 50% appearing once. Trimming pared 1 base from V and 0 bases from J, leaving 9 bases between. CDR1 is SGHDN, CDR2 FVKESK, per germline. This CDR3 has 16 residues. The extraction recovered at least 5 micrograms of total RNA per sample. The chain couples TRBV14 to TRBJ2-2; D gene unclear. The sequence was obtained from a man aged 40-49 years in good health. What was sequenced was blood. CDR3 nucleotide sequence: TGTGCCAGCAGCCAAGTTCGACTGGCGAACACCGGGGAGCTGTTTTTT. Protein product: CASSQVRLANTGELFF.